This TCR beta chain was sequenced during a study of T-cell reconstitution after alpha-beta-depleted transplantation in children. Unique molecular identifiers tagged the TCRbeta library. TCRdb independently ran MiXCR on the PCR reads; one entry per CDR3 protein. The repertoire holds roughly 590,000 distinct CDR3 sequences, with roughly 17% as singletons. The material was PBMCs from the stem cell graft donor, obtained from the stem cell graft. The clonotype comes from a human donor who donated a stem cell graft to a child with acute myeloid leukemia.

This CDR3 reads CSARTGQGHNQPQHF. The CDR3 bases are TGCAGTGCTAGGACGGGACAGGGCCACAATCAGCCCCAGCATTTT. The gene calls are TRBV20-1 and TRBJ1-5; 9 bases are a match to TRBD1. This CDR3 has 15 residues. Germline-derived CDR1 and CDR2 are DFQATT and SNEGSKA (reference sequence). V shed 3 bases and J 3 bases; nucleotides not matched to a gene: 6.